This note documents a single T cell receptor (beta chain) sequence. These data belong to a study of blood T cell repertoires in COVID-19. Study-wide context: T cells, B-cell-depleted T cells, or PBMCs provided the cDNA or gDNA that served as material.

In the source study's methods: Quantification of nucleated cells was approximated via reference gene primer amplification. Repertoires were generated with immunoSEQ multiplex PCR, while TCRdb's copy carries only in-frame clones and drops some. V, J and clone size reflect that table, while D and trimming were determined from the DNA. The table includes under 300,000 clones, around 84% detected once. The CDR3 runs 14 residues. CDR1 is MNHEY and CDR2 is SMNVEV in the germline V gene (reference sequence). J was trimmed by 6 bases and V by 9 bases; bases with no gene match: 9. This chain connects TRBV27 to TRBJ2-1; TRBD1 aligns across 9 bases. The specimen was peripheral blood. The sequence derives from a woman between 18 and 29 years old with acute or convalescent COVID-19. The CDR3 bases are TGTGCCAGTCAGACCGGGACAGGGCTCAATGAGCAGTTCTTC. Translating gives CASQTGTGLNEQFF.